What follows describes a single T cell receptor (beta chain). V gave up 4 bases and J gave up 4 bases; unmatched junction bases: 9. Germline lookup yields CDR1 MDHEN and CDR2 SYDVKM. The CDR3 length is 15 residues. The data were obtained in a study of control samples from healthy donors and cancer patients. Clones were sequenced by immunoSEQ multiplex PCR, and TCRdb holds only the in-frame ones, with some missing. Of about 170,000 clones listed, 70% to 90% are singletons. The source material was blood. This rearrangement joins TRBV28 to TRBJ1-1; 7 positions match TRBD1. The sequence was collected from a man aged 25 to 40 in good health. In DNA, the CDR3 is TGTGCCAGCAGTTGGGGGCATCAGGGGGGCACTGAAGCTTTCTTT. Translating it yields CASSWGHQGGTEAFF. Complete variable domain (other parts from reference TRBV28 and TRBJ1-1): DVKVTQSSRYLVKRTGEKVFLECVQDMDHENMFWYRQDPGLGLRLIYFSYDVKMKEKGDIPEGYSVSREKKERFSLILESASTNQTSMYLCASSWGHQGGTEAFFGQGTRLTVV.